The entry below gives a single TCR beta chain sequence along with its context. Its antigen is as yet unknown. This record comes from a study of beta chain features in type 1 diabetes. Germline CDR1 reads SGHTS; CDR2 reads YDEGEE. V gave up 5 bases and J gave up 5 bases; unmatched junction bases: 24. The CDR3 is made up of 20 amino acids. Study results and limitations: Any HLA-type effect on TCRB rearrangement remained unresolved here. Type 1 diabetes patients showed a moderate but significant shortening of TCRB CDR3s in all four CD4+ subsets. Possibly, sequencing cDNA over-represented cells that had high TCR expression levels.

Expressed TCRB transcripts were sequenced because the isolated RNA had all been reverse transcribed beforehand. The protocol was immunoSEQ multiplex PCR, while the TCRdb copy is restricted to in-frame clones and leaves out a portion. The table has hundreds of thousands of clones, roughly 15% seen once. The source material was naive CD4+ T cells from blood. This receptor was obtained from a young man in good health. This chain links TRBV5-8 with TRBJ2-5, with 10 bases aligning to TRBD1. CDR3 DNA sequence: TGTGCCAGCAGGACACCGGGTAGACAGGGGGCGATTGGCCTTGGGGAGACCCAGTACTTC. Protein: CASRTPGRQGAIGLGETQYF. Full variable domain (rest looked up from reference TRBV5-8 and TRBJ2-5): EAGVTQSPTHLIKTRGQQATLRCSPISGHTSVYWYQQALGLGLQFLLWYDEGEERNRGNFPPRFSGRQFPNYSSELNVNALELEDSALYLCASRTPGRQGAIGLGETQYFGPGTRLLVL.